A single sample is the source of the 25 T cell receptor beta chains below, sequenced in a study of vaccination and CD4 T cells after COVID-19. Their specific antigens are unknown. Sequencing of the DNA from cultured CD4+ T cells was carried out with the Oncomine TCR Beta short-read assay. TCRdb re-analysed the PCR reads in MiXCR, keeping a single row per CDR3 protein. The sample includes about 20,000 distinct CDR3 sequences, roughly three fifths of them seen just once. Treatment meaning: approximately 10-day PBMC culture with coronavirus spike peptide pools or control peptides (ViraFEST assay). This specimen was CD4+ T cells from blood, cultured in vitro, taken before SARS-CoV-2 vaccination. The receptors come from a human donor who had recovered from COVID-19.

V is TRBV10-3 and J is TRBJ2-4; TRBD2 aligns across 7 bases. Germline V lookup: CDR1 ENHRY, CDR2 SYGVKD. Trimming at V came to 3 bases and at J to 6 bases, leaving 5 bases not matched to a gene. This CDR3 spans 14 amino acids. DNA of the CDR3: TGTGCCATCAGTGAAGACCGGGAGGCAAACATTCAGTACTTC. Encoded protein: CAISEDREANIQYF.

The rearrangement uses TRBV11-1 and TRBJ2-3, with D perhaps being TRBD1 or TRBD2 (5 bases each). Trimming left V 3 bases short and J 2 bases short, with 15 bases between. The germline V gene encodes CDR1 SGHAT and CDR2 FQDESV (reference sequence). The CDR3 consists of 16 residues. The CDR3 DNA reads TGTGCCAGCAGCTTCGGGGCAGACACACACACAGATACGCAGTATTTT. It yields the protein CASSFGADTHTDTQYF.

The rearrangement joins TRBV11-2 to TRBJ2-7; 7 positions agree with TRBD1. This CDR3 comprises 16 residues. CDR1 SGHAT and CDR2 FQNNGV come from the germline V gene. V trimming: 0 bases; J trimming: 5 bases; junction bases outside the gene matches: 10. The CDR3 coding sequence is TGTGCCAGCAGCTTAGATCTTAGGGGGCGATGGCACGAGCAGTACTTC. Translated: CASSLDLRGRWHEQYF.

This chain joins TRBV7-3 and TRBJ1-2, with unresolved D. V lost 1 base and J lost 8, with 17 bases in between. From germline, CDR1 is SGHTA and CDR2 FQGTGA. The CDR3 is made up of 15 amino acids. CDR3: CASSLSAGSRSGYTF. The CDR3 bases are TGTGCCAGCAGCTTAAGTGCGGGGTCTAGGAGCGGCTACACCTTC.

The chain links TRBV21-1 to TRBJ1-5. TRBV21-1 is a pseudogene segment. The CDR3 consists of 18 residues. The CDR3 coding sequence is TGTGCCAGCAGCAAAGTCACCGGGAGGATGAGACGCAATCAGCCCCAGCATTTT. It is translated as CASSKVTGRMRRNQPQHF.

In its sample, this clonotype was seen a few times. The chain links TRBV20-1 to TRBJ2-5, with D possibly being TRBD1 (6 bases). CDR1 DFQATT and CDR2 SNEGSKA come from the germline V gene (reference sequence). The CDR3 runs 14 residues. V lost 3 bases and J lost 2, with 13 bases in between. The DNA of the CDR3 is TGCAGTGCTAGGCCCGCGACAGGTCAAGAGACCCAGTACTTC. It encodes CSARPATGQETQYF.

The table lists this clonotype with a few counts. This chain connects TRBV19 to TRBJ2-4, with TRBD1 matching 10 bases. The V and J ends lost 5 bases and 5 bases, in that order; junction bases with no gene match: 6. CDR1 and CDR2 from the germline V gene are LNHDA and SQIVND (reference sequence). This CDR3 is built from 15 residues. CDR3 bases: TGTGCCAGTAGTGGGACAGGGGTAAGCGAAAACATTCAGTACTTC. Its translation: CASSGTGVSENIQYF.

This clonotype was seen more than once but under ten times. The chain uses TRBV7-6 and TRBJ1-6; D not certain. Between the trimmed V and J ends, which lost 5 bases and 0 bases, there was a span of 8 bases. Germline CDR1 is SGHVS and CDR2 is FNYEAQ. CDR3 size: 15 residues. The CDR3 sequence: CASSPDISYNSPLHF. DNA of the CDR3: TGTGCCAGCAGCCCCGACATCTCCTATAATTCACCCCTCCACTTT.

The gene calls are TRBV9 and TRBJ2-7; 10 bases line up with TRBD2. Germline CDR1 and CDR2: SGDLS and YYNGEE. The CDR3 runs 17 residues. Trimming took 0 bases from V and 2 from J; bases not matched to a gene: 8. The CDR3 reads CASSVAPTSGFPYEQYF. The CDR3 DNA follows: TGTGCCAGCAGCGTAGCCCCGACTAGCGGGTTCCCCTACGAGCAGTACTTC.

The genes are TRBV7-6 and TRBJ1-3; D is ambiguous. Germline V gene sequence: CDR1 SGHVS, CDR2 FNYEAQ. Trimming removed 5 bases at V and 0 bases at J, with 11 bases between. The CDR3 covers 15 residues. CDR3 coding DNA: TGTGCCAGCAGCCCTCAAGCGGTCTCTGGAAACACCATATATTTT. It codes for CASSPQAVSGNTIYF.

The chain combines TRBV6-2 or TRBV6-3 with TRBJ2-1, with 7 bases aligning to TRBD2. Germline CDR1 and CDR2: MNHEY and SVGEGT. This CDR3 comprises 15 residues. V lost 0 bases and J lost 8; bases outside the gene matches: 7. For the CDR3, the DNA is TGTGCCAGCAGTTACTCGGGGGGAGGGCCTTATGAGCAGTTCTTC. It specifies CASSYSGGGPYEQFF.

The CDR3 nucleotides read TGCAGCCTCCAAACGGGTACTAGCGAGACCCAGTACTTC. Protein: CSLQTGTSETQYF. V and J are TRBV29-1 and TRBJ2-5; D might be TRBD2 (6 bases). Per germline, CDR1 SQVTM and CDR2 ANQGSEA. This CDR3 is 13 amino acids long. V was cut by 8 bases and J by 5 bases, with 18 bases left in between. Filled out from reference TRBV29-1 and TRBJ2-5, the complete variable domain reads SAVISQKPSRDICQRGTSLTIQCQVDSQVTMMFWYRQQPGQSLTLIATANQGSEATYESGFVIDKFPISRPNLTFSTLTVSNMSPEDSSIYLCSLQTGTSETQYFGPGTRLLVL.

This clonotype was picked up a small number of times. The chain joins TRBV19 to TRBJ1-1; TRBD1 is a possible D gene (5 bases). This CDR3 contains 15 residues. V was trimmed by 6 bases and J by 0 bases, leaving 14 bases between them. Germline lookup yields CDR1 LNHDA and CDR2 SQIVND (reference sequence). CDR3 region: CASRTPGRMNTEAFF. CDR3 DNA sequence: TGTGCCAGTAGGACCCCGGGACGGATGAACACTGAAGCTTTCTTT.

The rearrangement joins TRBV7-9 to TRBJ2-5, with 12 bases that match TRBD2. This CDR3 contains 15 residues. The V segment lost 5 bases and the J segment 2 bases; nucleotides outside the gene matches: 3. Germline CDR1 SEHNR, CDR2 FQNEAQ (reference sequence). The CDR3 sequence: CASSAGLAGQETQYF. In DNA form, the CDR3 reads TGTGCCAGCAGCGCCGGACTAGCGGGACAAGAGACCCAGTACTTC.

The chain links TRBV19 to TRBJ1-1, with 7 nucleotides matching TRBD1. Germline-derived CDR1 and CDR2 are LNHDA and SQIVND (reference sequence). This CDR3 has 15 residues. V shed 7 bases, J shed 11 bases, and the junction held 19 bases outside the gene matches. The CDR3 reads CASTPAAGGNFRAFF. Written as DNA, the CDR3 is TGTGCCAGTACCCCCGCGGCAGGGGGTAACTTCAGGGCTTTCTTT.

The J gene is TRBJ2-5, the V gene TRBV7-2; perhaps TRBD2 as D (5 bases). Trimming took 2 bases from V and 5 from J, leaving 15 bases between them. CDR1 and CDR2 (germline): SGHTA, FQGNSA. This CDR3 is 15 amino acids long. CDR3 in amino acids: CASSLQLHSGETQYF. As DNA, the CDR3 is TGTGCCAGCAGCTTACAACTACATTCGGGGGAGACCCAGTACTTC.

V is TRBV6-4 and J is TRBJ1-6, with TRBD1 matching 8 bases. The CDR3 runs 15 residues. CDR1 is MRHNA and CDR2 is SNTAGT in the germline V gene. J lost 7 bases, V lost 6 bases, and 8 bases had no gene match. The CDR3 spells CASSLRDRTNSPLHF. CDR3 coding DNA: TGTGCCAGCAGCCTCCGGGACAGGACAAATTCACCCCTCCACTTT.

Only a few counts were recorded for this clonotype. The CDR3 DNA reads TGTGCCAGCAGCCGCACAGATACGCAGTATTTT. Encoded protein: CASSRTDTQYF. The chain employs TRBV7-9 and TRBJ2-3; D remains ambiguous. This CDR3 spans 11 amino acids. V dropped 5 bases and J dropped 1 base, with 1 base sitting between them. The V gene's germline CDR1 is SEHNR and CDR2 FQNEAQ (reference sequence).

This clonotype was counted between two and nine times. The chain is built from TRBV21-1 and TRBJ2-1; TRBD1, the table's D call, lacks a check against the DNA. TRBV21-1 is a known pseudogene. The CDR3 contains 17 residues. This chain's CDR3 is CASTLGVAESSYNEQFF. The CDR3 DNA is TGTGCCAGCACCTTAGGGGTGGCGGAGAGCTCCTACAATGAGCAGTTCTTC.

V usage is TRBV6-5 and J usage is TRBJ1-2; D might be TRBD1 (5 bases). The V end was cut by 0 bases, the J end by 2 bases, with 16 bases between. Germline assignment: CDR1 MNHEY and CDR2 SVGAGI. The CDR3 runs to 17 residues. The CDR3 here is CASSYSKHPGRNYGYTF. The CDR3 DNA follows: TGTGCCAGCAGTTACTCAAAGCACCCGGGACGGAACTATGGCTACACCTTC.

The chain combines TRBV12-3 or TRBV12-4 with TRBJ2-5, with D unclear. The CDR3 totals 16 residues. V lost 1 base and J 5 bases, leaving 17 bases between the germline ends. The CDR3 reads CASSLGVSSRQETQYF. CDR3 DNA sequence: TGTGCCAGCAGTTTAGGCGTGAGCAGTCGGCAGGAGACCCAGTACTTC.

CDR3 coding DNA: TGTGCCAGTAGTACGAGGACTAGCGGGAGGGCCCCCCCAGATACGCAGTATTTT. As protein: CASSTRTSGRAPPDTQYF. V usage is TRBV19 and J usage is TRBJ2-3; 15 positions agree with TRBD2. Germline CDR1 reads LNHDA; CDR2 reads SQIVND (reference sequence). Trimming at V came to 4 bases and at J to 4 bases, leaving 9 bases not matched to a gene. The CDR3 is 18 amino acids.

The rearrangement uses TRBV27 and TRBJ1-5; no clear D. The CDR3 is made up of 13 amino acids. The germline V gene encodes CDR1 MNHEY and CDR2 SMNVEV (reference sequence). V was shortened by 4 bases and J by 0 bases, with 4 bases between the two germline ends. For the CDR3, the DNA is TGTGCCAGCAGTTCATATAGCAATCAGCCCCAGCATTTT. Protein product: CASSSYSNQPQHF.

The rearrangement links TRBV18 to TRBJ2-5; D ambiguous. V gave up 2 bases and J gave up 0 bases, with 13 bases separating them. Germline V lookup: CDR1 KGHSH, CDR2 LQKENI. The CDR3 consists of 16 residues. The DNA for the CDR3 is TGTGCCAGCTCACCAGGACCCTTGCCAGACCAAGAGACCCAGTACTTC. The encoded protein is CASSPGPLPDQETQYF.

V gene TRBV6-1 combines with J gene TRBJ2-2; TRBD2 agrees at 8 bases. CDR1 MNHNS and CDR2 SASEGT come from the germline V gene. Germline trimming cut 7 bases from V and 7 bases from J; bases unmatched to any gene: 8. The CDR3 is made up of 14 amino acids. The CDR3 nucleotides are TGTGCCAGCAAAAACGGGGGGGCGTTCGGGGAGCTGTTTTTT. Translation gives CASKNGGAFGELFF.